The clone carrying this TCR beta chain showed up just once. The data were obtained in a study of beta chain features in type 1 diabetes. Study in general: Taken together, all samples contributed nearly 110 million examined sorted cells.

cDNA synthesis used the whole RNA isolate, giving expressed TCRB sequences. The method was immunoSEQ multiplex PCR; TCRdb's version includes in-frame clones alone and lacks a portion of them. This repertoire shows under 900,000 clones, about a sixth found once; its top ten account for 0.02% to 0.03%. The length of the CDR3 is 13 residues. The V end lost 7 bases, the J end lost 3 bases, and 12 bases lay between the germline ends. Germline assignment: CDR1 MDHEN and CDR2 SYDVKM. This TCR was recovered from a woman between 18 and 29 years old in good health. The material sequenced was naive CD4+ T cells from blood. The gene calls are TRBV28 and TRBJ1-2; D is uncertain. The CDR3 region has the DNA TGTGCCAGCACCGAGGTCAGCTACTATGGCTACACCTTC. Translation gives CASTEVSYYGYTF.